Sequencing of this T cell receptor beta chain was carried out in a study of T cells in Graves' hyperthyroidism and ophthalmopathy. Whole-study findings and limits: Blood also contained most expanded thyroid clonotypes above 0.001. The model made its ophthalmopathy prediction, and onset followed a median 6.5 months later.

The PBMCs were taken from around 9.1 ml of fresh peripheral blood. At least ten counts were recorded for this clonotype. Its antigen is still unknown. RNA transcripts yielded amplified TCR beta CDR3 regions. Using the HTBI primer set, a first-round RT-PCR was run on the TCR CDR3. A single record per CDR3 protein comes from TCRdb applying MiXCR to the multiplex PCR reads. The sample lists around 700,000 distinct CDR3 sequences, around a sixth occurring once. Sequenced input: blood. This receptor was taken from a woman aged 45-60 years with Graves' hyperthyroidism that later progressed to Graves' ophthalmopathy.

The CDR3 sequence: CSAKTSGDYNEQFF. DNA of the CDR3: TGCAGTGCTAAGACTAGCGGGGATTACAATGAGCAGTTCTTC. The chain links TRBV20-1 to TRBJ2-1, with 11 bases that match TRBD2. Trimming took 4 bases from V and 4 from J; bases not matched to a gene: 3. Germline V gene lookup returns CDR1 DFQATT and CDR2 SNEGSKA (reference sequence). The CDR3 consists of 14 residues.